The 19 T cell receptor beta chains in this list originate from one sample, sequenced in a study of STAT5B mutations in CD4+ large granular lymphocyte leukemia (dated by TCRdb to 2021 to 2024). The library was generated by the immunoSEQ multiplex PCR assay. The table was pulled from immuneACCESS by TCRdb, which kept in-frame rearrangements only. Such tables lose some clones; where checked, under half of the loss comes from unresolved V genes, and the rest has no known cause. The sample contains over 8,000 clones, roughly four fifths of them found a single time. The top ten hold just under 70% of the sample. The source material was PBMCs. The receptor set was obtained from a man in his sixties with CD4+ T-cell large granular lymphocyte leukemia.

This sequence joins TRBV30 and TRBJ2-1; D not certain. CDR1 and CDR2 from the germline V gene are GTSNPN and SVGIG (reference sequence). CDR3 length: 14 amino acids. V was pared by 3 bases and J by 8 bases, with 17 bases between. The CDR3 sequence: CAWSNPRLADEQFF. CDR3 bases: TGTGCCTGGAGCAACCCGCGGCTTGCCGATGAGCAGTTCTTC.

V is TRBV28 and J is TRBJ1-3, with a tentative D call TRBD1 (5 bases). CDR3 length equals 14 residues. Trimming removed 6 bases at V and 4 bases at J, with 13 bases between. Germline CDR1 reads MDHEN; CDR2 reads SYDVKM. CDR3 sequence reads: CASSPGAAGNTIYF. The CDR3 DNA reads TGTGCCAGCAGCCCCGGGGCGGCCGGAAACACCATATATTTT.

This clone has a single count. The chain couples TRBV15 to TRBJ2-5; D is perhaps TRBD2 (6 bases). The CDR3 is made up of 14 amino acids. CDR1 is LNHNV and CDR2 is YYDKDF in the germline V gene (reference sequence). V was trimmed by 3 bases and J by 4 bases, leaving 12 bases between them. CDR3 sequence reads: CATSRQNGGETQYF. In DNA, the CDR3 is TGTGCCACCAGCAGGCAGAACGGGGGAGAGACCCAGTACTTC. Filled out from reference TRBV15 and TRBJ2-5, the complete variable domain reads DAMVIQNPRYQVTQFGKPVTLSCSQTLNHNVMYWYQQKSSQAPKLLFHYYDKDFNNEADTPDNFQSRRPNTSFCFLDIRSPGLGDTAMYLCATSRQNGGETQYFGPGTRLLVL.

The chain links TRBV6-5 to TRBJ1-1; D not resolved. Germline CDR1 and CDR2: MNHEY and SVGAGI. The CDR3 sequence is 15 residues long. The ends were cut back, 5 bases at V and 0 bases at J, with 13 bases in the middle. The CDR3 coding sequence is TGTGCCAGCAGTCCAGACTTAAGGATGAACACTGAAGCTTTCTTT. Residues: CASSPDLRMNTEAFF.

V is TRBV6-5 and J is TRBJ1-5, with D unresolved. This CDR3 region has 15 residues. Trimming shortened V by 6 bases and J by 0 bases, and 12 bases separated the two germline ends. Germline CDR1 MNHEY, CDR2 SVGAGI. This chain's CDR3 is CASSLSAHSNQPQHF. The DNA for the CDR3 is TGTGCCAGCAGCCTCTCGGCCCATAGCAATCAGCCCCAGCATTTT.

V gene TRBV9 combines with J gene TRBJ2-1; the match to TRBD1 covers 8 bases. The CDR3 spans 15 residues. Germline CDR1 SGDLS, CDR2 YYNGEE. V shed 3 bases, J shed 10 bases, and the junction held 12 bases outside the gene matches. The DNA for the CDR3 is TGTGCCAGCAGCGCCTATCTCGGACAGGGTTTGGAGCAGTTCTTC. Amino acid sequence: CASSAYLGQGLEQFF.

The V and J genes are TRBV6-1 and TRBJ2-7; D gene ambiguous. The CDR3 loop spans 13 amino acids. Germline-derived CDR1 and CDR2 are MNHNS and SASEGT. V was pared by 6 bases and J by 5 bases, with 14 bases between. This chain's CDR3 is CASSFTSLDEQYF. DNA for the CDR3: TGTGCCAGCAGCTTTACCTCCCTCGACGAGCAGTACTTC.

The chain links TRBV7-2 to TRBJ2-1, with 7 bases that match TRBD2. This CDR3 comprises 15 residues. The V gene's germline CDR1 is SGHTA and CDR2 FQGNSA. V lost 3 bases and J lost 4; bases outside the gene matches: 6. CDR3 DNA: TGTGCCAGCAGCTTTGGGGCTAGCGGATACAATGAGCAGTTCTTC. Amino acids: CASSFGASGYNEQFF.

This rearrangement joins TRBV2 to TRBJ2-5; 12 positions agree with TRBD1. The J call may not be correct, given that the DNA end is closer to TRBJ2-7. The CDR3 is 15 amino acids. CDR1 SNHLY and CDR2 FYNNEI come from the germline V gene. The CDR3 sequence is CASSGDRGLTYEQYF. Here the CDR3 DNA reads TGTGCCAGCAGTGGGGACAGGGGGCTTACCTACGAGCAGTACTTC.

The CDR3 nucleotides are TGTGCCAGCAGTTTCACTGGAGGGTCCTACGAGCAGTACTTC. It codes for CASSFTGGSYEQYF. V usage is TRBV6-5 and J usage is TRBJ2-7; tentatively, D is TRBD2 (6 bases). V was shortened by 4 bases and J by 1 base, with 11 bases between the two germline ends. The CDR3 has 14 amino acids. Germline V gives CDR1 MNHEY, CDR2 SVGAGI.

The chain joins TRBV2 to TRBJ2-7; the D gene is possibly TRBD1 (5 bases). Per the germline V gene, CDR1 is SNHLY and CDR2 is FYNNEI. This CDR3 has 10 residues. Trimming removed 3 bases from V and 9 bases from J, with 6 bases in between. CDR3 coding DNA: TGTGCCAGCAGTGACCAGGGGCAGTACTTC. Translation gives CASSDQGQYF.

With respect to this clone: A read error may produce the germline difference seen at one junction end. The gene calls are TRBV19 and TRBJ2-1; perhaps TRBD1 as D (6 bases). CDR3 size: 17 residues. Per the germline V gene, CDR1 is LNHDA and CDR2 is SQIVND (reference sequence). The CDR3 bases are TGTGCCAGTAGTATGATGGCAGGGGCCCCCTCCTTCAATGAGCAGTTCTTC. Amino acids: CASSMMAGAPSFNEQFF.

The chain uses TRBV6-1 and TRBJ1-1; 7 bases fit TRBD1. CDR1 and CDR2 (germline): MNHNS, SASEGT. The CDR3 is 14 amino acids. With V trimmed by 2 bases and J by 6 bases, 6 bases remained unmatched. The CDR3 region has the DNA TGTGCCAGCAGTGAACGAGGGGGCGCGGCTGAAGCTTTCTTT. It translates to CASSERGGAAEAFF.

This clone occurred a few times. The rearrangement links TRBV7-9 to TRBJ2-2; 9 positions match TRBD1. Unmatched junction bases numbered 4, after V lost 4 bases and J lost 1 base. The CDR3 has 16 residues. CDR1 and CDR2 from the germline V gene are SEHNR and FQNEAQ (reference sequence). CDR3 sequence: CASSYRTGVNTGELFF. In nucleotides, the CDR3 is TGTGCCAGCAGCTACCGGACAGGGGTGAACACCGGGGAGCTGTTTTTT.

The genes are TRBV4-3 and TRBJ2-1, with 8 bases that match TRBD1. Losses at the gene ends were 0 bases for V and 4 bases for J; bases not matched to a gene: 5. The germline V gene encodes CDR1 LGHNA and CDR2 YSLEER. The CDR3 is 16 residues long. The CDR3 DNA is TGCGCCAGCAGCCAAGAGTGGGACAGGATTTACAATGAGCAGTTCTTC. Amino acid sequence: CASSQEWDRIYNEQFF.

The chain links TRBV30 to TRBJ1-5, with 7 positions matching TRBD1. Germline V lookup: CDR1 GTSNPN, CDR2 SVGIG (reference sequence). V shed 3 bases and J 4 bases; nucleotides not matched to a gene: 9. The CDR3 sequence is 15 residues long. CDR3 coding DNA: TGTGCCTGGAGGCAGACCGGGACAGAGAATCAGCCCCAGCATTTT. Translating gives CAWRQTGTENQPQHF.

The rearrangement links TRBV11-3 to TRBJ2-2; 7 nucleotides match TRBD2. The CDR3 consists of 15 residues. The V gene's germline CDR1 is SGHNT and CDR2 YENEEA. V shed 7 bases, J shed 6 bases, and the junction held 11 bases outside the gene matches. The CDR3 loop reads CASTNGAGEAGELFF. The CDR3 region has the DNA TGTGCCAGCACCAACGGGGCGGGAGAGGCCGGGGAGCTGTTTTTT.

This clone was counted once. The CDR3: CASSSDRAGGYTF. Here the CDR3 DNA reads TGTGCCAGCAGTTCCGACAGGGCGGGAGGCTACACCTTC. V and J are TRBV27 and TRBJ1-2, with 7 bases that match TRBD1. Germline V lookup: CDR1 MNHEY, CDR2 SMNVEV (reference sequence). The CDR3 is made up of 13 amino acids. V shed 4 bases and J 8 bases; nucleotides not matched to a gene: 7.

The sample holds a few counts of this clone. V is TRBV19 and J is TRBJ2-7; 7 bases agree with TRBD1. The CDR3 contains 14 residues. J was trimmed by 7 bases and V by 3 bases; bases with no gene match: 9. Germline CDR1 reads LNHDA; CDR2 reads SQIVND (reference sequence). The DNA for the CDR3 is TGTGCCAGTAGTATGTCCAAGGGGGCAGGGGAGCAGTACTTC. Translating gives CASSMSKGAGEQYF.